This passage covers 13 T cell receptor beta chains from one sample sequenced in a study of blood T cell repertoires in COVID-19. The assay was immunoSEQ multiplex PCR, and TCRdb's table has in-frame clones only and misses some. This table holds under 70,000 clones, 75% to 95% found once. The sample consisted of peripheral blood. The receptors derive from a man aged 80 or over with acute or convalescent COVID-19.

The chain carries TRBV6-5 and TRBJ1-6, with a possible D match to TRBD1 (6 bases). Trimming left V 6 bases short and J 11 bases short, with 17 bases between. The CDR3 has 14 amino acids. Germline V lookup: CDR1 MNHEY, CDR2 SVGAGI. CDR3 in DNA: TGTGCCAGCAGAAACGGGGGGGCCCAAACACCCCTCCACTTT. Translated, it gives CASRNGGAQTPLHF.

The CDR3 reads CASSLDWTTDTQYF. As DNA, the CDR3 is TGTGCCAGCAGCCTGGACTGGACCACAGATACGCAGTATTTT. V and J are TRBV11-2 and TRBJ2-3; tentatively, D is TRBD2 (5 bases). Per germline, CDR1 SGHAT and CDR2 FQNNGV. V lost 5 bases and J 2 bases, leaving 11 bases between the germline ends. The CDR3 contains 14 residues.

The rearrangement uses TRBV5-1 and TRBJ2-1, with 8 positions matching TRBD1. The CDR3 is made up of 16 amino acids. With V trimmed by 2 bases and J by 4 bases, 8 bases remained unmatched. The V gene's germline CDR1 is SGHRS and CDR2 YFSETQ. This CDR3 is CASSLQGEQRYNEQFF. The CDR3 nucleotides read TGCGCCAGCAGCTTACAGGGGGAGCAGCGTTACAATGAGCAGTTCTTC.

This sequence joins TRBV27 and TRBJ2-2, with D perhaps matching TRBD1 (8 bases). This CDR3 region has 14 residues. V lost 6 bases, J lost 6 bases, and 14 bases lay in between. Germline values: CDR1 MNHEY, CDR2 SMNVEV (reference sequence). The CDR3 coding sequence is TGTGCCAGCAGGCAACAGGGGGGGGCCGGGGAGCTGTTTTTT. It yields the protein CASRQQGGAGELFF.

This rearrangement joins TRBV7-9 to TRBJ2-2; TRBD1 might be the D (6 bases). Trimming removed 1 base from V and 5 bases from J, with 11 bases in between. Germline V gene lookup returns CDR1 SEHNR and CDR2 FQNEAQ (reference sequence). The CDR3 is 15 residues long. The CDR3 here is CASSLVPQGTGELFF. Written as DNA, the CDR3 is TGTGCCAGCAGCTTAGTCCCACAGGGTACCGGGGAGCTGTTTTTT. The variable domain in full, completed from reference TRBV7-9 and TRBJ2-2, reads DTGVSQNPRHKITKRGQNVTFRCDPISEHNRLYWYRQTLGQGPEFLTYFQNEAQLEKSRLLSDRFSAERPKGSFSTLEIQRTEQGDSAMYLCASSLVPQGTGELFFGEGSRLTVL.

The chain links TRBV7-9 to TRBJ1-4; 9 bases match TRBD1. This CDR3 has 16 amino acids. Germline V CDR1 and CDR2: SEHNR, FQNEAQ (reference sequence). Unmatched junction bases numbered 15, after V lost 5 bases and J lost 11 bases. In DNA form, the CDR3 reads TGTGCCAGCAGCCACTCTCTGGGACAGGGTGGGGAGAAACTGTTTTTT. This gives the protein CASSHSLGQGGEKLFF.

The rearrangement links TRBV4-1 to TRBJ2-2; the D gene is possibly TRBD1 (6 bases). The CDR3 has 20 amino acids. Trimming left V 1 base short and J 2 bases short, with 23 bases between. Germline CDR1 is MGHRA and CDR2 is YSYEKL. As DNA, the CDR3 is TGCGCCAGCAGCCAAGCTACGCCGGGACAAAGAAGGCCTAACACCGGGGAGCTGTTTTTT. It encodes CASSQATPGQRRPNTGELFF.

This sequence joins TRBV5-1 and TRBJ2-2; 8 bases agree with TRBD1. This CDR3 is built from 16 residues. In germline, CDR1 is SGHRS, CDR2 YFSETQ. V dropped 3 bases and J dropped 3; count of bases not matched to a gene: 7. CDR3 sequence (DNA): TGCGCCAGCAGCTCGGACAGGGCGGGCGACACCGGGGAGCTGTTTTTT. This translates into CASSSDRAGDTGELFF.

The CDR3 nucleotides read TGTGCCAGCAGCCAAGAGCTAGCGGGGCTACAAGAGACCCAGTACTTC. Protein: CASSQELAGLQETQYF. The J gene is TRBJ2-5, the V gene TRBV14; TRBD2 matches 9 bases. The CDR3 is 16 amino acids. Germline loops: CDR1 SGHDN, CDR2 FVKESK. The junction had 4 bases not matched to a gene; V was cut back by 0 bases and J by 2 bases.

V is TRBV4-1 and J is TRBJ1-1; TRBD1 agrees at 7 bases. The J segment lost 7 bases and the V segment lost 4 bases, leaving 3 bases of the junction unmatched. This CDR3 region has 12 residues. CDR1 MGHRA and CDR2 YSYEKL come from the germline V gene. The chain's CDR3 is CASSRDRSEAFF. Here the CDR3 DNA reads TGCGCCAGCAGCCGGGACAGAAGTGAAGCTTTCTTT.

This clone was observed once. The CDR3 spells CASSTGGDWQPQHF. For the CDR3, the DNA is TGTGCCAGCAGTACAGGGGGCGATTGGCAGCCCCAGCATTTT. The chain links TRBV28 to TRBJ1-5; 9 bases are a match to TRBD1. The CDR3 is 14 amino acids. Germline CDR1 reads MDHEN; CDR2 reads SYDVKM. Unmatched junction bases numbered 6, after V lost 5 bases and J lost 7 bases.

The chain is built from TRBV27 and TRBJ1-2; D remains unclear. Germline CDR1 reads MNHEY; CDR2 reads SMNVEV (reference sequence). The V gene lost 5 bases and the J gene lost 4 bases, with 23 bases spanning the gap. The CDR3 totals 17 residues. The CDR3 spells CASSATGPSALGYGYTF. Here the CDR3 DNA reads TGTGCCAGCAGTGCTACCGGGCCTAGCGCCCTAGGCTATGGCTACACCTTC.

V gene TRBV18 combines with J gene TRBJ1-3, with 11 nucleotides matching TRBD1. The CDR3 contains 16 residues. Germline V gene data show CDR1 as KGHSH and CDR2 as LQKENI. V was pared by 5 bases and J by 3 bases, with 6 bases of the junction left unmatched. CDR3 residues: CASSTGTGGIGNTIYF. For the CDR3, the DNA is TGTGCCAGCTCAACCGGGACAGGGGGAATTGGAAACACCATATATTTT.